The source of this T cell receptor beta chain is a study of cytomegalovirus exposure and HLA in healthy donors. V was pared by 4 bases and J by 3 bases, with 3 bases of the junction left unmatched. The CDR3 is 13 amino acids. CDR1 and CDR2 from the germline V gene are SGHNT and YYREEE (reference sequence). Worth noting for this clone: Its antigen is as yet unknown.

Study-level results: Later work found most CMV-associated TCR beta chains apparently HLA-restricted. TCR beta chain V- and J-gene trimming was linked, in a later analysis, to a missense variant in DCLRE1C. According to reports, the classifier identified cytomegalovirus status with high specificity and sensitivity.

Both 60 Vbeta primers and 13 Jbeta primers went into the PCR. As handled by the study authors: In a later analysis, the count reached tens of millions of unique TCR beta chains, with approximately 11 million shared. The protocol was immunoSEQ multiplex PCR, while the TCRdb copy is restricted to in-frame clones and leaves out a portion. That table is the source of V, J and clone size, and D and trimming were worked out from the DNA. The top ten clones hold approximately 1.2% of a sample with more than 150,000 clones, approximately 84% of them seen once. Sample: PBMCs. This TCR derives from a man aged 45-60 years in good health and CMV-seropositive. V gene TRBV5-4 combines with J gene TRBJ2-5, with 7 bases fitting TRBD2. DNA of the CDR3: TGTGCCAGCAGCACCCTAGCGGAAGAGACCCAGTACTTC. This codes for CASSTLAEETQYF. The full variable domain, completed using reference TRBV5-4 and TRBJ2-5, is ETGVTQSPTHLIKTRGQQVTLRCSSQSGHNTVSWYQQALGQGPQFIFQYYREEENGRGNFPPRFSGLQFPNYSSELNVNALELDDSALYLCASSTLAEETQYFGPGTRLLVL.